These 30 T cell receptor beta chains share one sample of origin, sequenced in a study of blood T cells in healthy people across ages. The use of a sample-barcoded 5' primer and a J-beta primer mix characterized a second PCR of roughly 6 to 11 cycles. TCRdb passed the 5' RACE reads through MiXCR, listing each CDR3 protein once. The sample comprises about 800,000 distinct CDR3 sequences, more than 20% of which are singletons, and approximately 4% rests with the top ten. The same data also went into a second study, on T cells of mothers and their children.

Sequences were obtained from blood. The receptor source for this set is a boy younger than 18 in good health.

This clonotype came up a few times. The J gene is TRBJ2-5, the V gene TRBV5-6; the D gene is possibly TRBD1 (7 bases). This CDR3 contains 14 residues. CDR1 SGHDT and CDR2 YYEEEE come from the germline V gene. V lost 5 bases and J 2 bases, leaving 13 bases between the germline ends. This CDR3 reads CASRRRGLQETQYF. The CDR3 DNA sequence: TGTGCCAGCAGGCGGAGGGGGCTACAAGAGACCCAGTACTTC.

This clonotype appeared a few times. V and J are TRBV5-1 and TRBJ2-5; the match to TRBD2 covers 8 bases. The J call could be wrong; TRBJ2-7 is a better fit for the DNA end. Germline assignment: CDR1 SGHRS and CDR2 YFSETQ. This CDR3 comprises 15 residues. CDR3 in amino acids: CASSFRGGDSYEQYF. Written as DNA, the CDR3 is TGCGCCAGCAGCTTTCGGGGGGGTGATTCCTACGAGCAGTACTTC.

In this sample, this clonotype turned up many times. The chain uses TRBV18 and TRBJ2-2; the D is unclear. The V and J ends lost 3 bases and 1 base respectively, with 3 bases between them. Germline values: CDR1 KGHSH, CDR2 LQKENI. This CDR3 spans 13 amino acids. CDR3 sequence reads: CASSPMNTGELFF. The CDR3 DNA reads TGTGCCAGCTCACCGATGAACACCGGGGAGCTGTTTTTT.

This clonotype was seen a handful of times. In nucleotides, the CDR3 is TGTGCCAGCAGTCGACAGGGACAGAACTATGGCTACACCTTC. It codes for CASSRQGQNYGYTF. This chain joins TRBV27 and TRBJ1-2; 7 bases align to TRBD1. CDR1 is MNHEY and CDR2 is SMNVEV in the germline V gene (reference sequence). The CDR3 is made up of 14 amino acids. V lost 5 bases and J lost 2; bases outside the gene matches: 5.

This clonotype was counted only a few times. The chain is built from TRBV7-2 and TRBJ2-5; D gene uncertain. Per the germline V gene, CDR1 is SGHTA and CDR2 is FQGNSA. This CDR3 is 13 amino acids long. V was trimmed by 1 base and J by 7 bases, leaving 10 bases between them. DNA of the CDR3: TGTGCCAGCAGCTTAGAACCCCTCGGGACCCAGTACTTC. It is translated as CASSLEPLGTQYF.

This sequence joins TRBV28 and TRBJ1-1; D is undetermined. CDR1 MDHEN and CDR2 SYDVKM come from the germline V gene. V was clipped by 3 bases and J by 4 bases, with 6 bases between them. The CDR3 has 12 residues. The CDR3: CASSFEFTEAFF. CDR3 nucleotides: TGTGCCAGCAGTTTTGAATTCACTGAAGCTTTCTTT. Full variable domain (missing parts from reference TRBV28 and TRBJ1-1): DVKVTQSSRYLVKRTGEKVFLECVQDMDHENMFWYRQDPGLGLRLIYFSYDVKMKEKGDIPEGYSVSREKKERFSLILESASTNQTSMYLCASSFEFTEAFFGQGTRLTVV.

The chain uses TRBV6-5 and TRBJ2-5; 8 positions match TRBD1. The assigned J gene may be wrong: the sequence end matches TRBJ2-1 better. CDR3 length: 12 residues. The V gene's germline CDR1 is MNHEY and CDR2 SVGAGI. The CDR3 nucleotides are TGTGCCAGCAGTCGGCCGGGACAGGTTCAGTTCTTC. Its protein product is CASSRPGQVQFF.

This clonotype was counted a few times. In nucleotides, the CDR3 is TGTGCCAGCAGCGGTGGGACAGGGCCGGCAACTAATGAAAAACTGTTTTTT. Translated, it gives CASSGGTGPATNEKLFF. J is TRBJ1-4 and V is TRBV9, with 9 bases identical to TRBD1. The CDR3 has 17 residues. The ends lost 3 bases at V and 0 bases at J; junction bases unmatched: 6. Germline V gene sequence: CDR1 SGDLS, CDR2 YYNGEE.

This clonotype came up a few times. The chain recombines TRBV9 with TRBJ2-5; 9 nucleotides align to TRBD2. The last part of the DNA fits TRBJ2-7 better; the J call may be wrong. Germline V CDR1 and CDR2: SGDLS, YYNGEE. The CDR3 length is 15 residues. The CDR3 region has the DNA TGTGCCAGCAGCGTAGAGGGACTAGCCTACGACGAGCAGTACTTC. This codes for CASSVEGLAYDEQYF.

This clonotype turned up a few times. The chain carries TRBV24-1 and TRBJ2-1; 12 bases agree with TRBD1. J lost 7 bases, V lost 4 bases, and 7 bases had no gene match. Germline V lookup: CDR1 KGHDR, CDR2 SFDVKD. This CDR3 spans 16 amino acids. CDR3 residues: CATSELGQGARNEQFF. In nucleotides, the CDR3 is TGTGCCACCAGTGAGTTGGGACAGGGGGCGAGGAATGAGCAGTTCTTC.

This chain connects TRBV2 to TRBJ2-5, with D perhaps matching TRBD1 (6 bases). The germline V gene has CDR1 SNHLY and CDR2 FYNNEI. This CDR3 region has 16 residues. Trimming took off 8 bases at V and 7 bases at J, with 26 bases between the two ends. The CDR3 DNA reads TGTGCCAGCGGTCCCCCTGAGAGGACAGCGACGGGGACCCAGTACTTC. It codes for CASGPPERTATGTQYF.

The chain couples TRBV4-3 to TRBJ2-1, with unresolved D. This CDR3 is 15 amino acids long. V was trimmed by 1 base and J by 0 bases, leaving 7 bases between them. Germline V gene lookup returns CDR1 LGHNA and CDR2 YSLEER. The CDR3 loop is CASSQGWSSYNEQFF. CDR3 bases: TGCGCCAGCAGCCAAGGGTGGAGCTCCTACAATGAGCAGTTCTTC.

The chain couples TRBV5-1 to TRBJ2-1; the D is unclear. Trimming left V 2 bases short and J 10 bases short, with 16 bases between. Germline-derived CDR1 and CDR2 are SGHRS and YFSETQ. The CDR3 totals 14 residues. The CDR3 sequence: CASSFNPGRVEQFF. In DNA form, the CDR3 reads TGCGCCAGCAGCTTTAACCCGGGTCGAGTAGAGCAGTTCTTC.

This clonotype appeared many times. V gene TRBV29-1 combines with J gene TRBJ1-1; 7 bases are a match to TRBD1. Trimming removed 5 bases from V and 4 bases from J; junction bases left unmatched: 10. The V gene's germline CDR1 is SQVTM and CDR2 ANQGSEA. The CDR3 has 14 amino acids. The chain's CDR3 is CSVPGGPGGTEAFF. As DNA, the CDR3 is TGCAGCGTTCCCGGTGGGCCAGGGGGCACTGAAGCTTTCTTT.

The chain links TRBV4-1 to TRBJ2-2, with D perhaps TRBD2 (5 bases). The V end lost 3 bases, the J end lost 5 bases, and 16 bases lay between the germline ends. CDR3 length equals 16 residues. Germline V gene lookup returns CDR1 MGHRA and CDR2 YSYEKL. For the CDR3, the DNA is TGCGCCAGCAGCCACCCGCCCGGGGATGGTACCGGGGAGCTGTTTTTT. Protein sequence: CASSHPPGDGTGELFF.

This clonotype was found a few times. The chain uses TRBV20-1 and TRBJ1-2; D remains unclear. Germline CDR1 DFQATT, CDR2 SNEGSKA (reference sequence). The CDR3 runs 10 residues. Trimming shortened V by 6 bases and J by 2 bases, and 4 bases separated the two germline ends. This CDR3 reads CSAINYGYTF. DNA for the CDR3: TGCAGTGCGATAAACTATGGCTACACCTTC.

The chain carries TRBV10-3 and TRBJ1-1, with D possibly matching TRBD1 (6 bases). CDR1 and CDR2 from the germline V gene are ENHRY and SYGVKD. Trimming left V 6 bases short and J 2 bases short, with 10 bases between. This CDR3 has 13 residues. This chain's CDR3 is CAIRKQGNTEAFF. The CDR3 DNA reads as TGTGCCATCAGGAAACAGGGAAACACTGAAGCTTTCTTT.

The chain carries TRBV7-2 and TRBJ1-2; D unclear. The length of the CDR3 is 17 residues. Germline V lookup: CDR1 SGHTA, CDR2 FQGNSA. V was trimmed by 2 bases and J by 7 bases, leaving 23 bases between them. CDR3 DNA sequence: TGTGCCAGCAGCTTAACCATTGGCGGCATTTTAGGAGGTGGCTACACCTTC. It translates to CASSLTIGGILGGGYTF.

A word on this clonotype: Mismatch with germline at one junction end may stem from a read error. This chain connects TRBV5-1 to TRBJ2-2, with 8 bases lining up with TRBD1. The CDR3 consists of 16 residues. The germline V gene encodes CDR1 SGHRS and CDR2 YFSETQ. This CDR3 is CASSSWTGRDTGELFF. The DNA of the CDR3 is TGCGCCAGCAGCTCTTGGACAGGGAGAGACACTGGGGAGCTGTTTTTT.

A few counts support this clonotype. The CDR3 DNA follows: TGTGCCAGCAGCTTCGAGGGGTATGGCTACACCTTC. Its translation: CASSFEGYGYTF. The chain combines TRBV7-3 with TRBJ1-2, with a weak D call TRBD1 (5 bases). The CDR3 runs 12 residues. Germline assignment: CDR1 SGHTA and CDR2 FQGTGA. The V end was cut by 3 bases, the J end by 5 bases, with 7 bases between.

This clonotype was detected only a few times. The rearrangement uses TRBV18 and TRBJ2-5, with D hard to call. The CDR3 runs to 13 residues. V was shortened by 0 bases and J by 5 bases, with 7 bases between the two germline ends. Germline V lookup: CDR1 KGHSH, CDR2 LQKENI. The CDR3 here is CASSPPEGETQYF. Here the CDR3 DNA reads TGTGCCAGCTCACCACCAGAAGGGGAGACCCAGTACTTC. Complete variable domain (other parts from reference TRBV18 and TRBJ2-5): NAGVMQNPRHLVRRRGQEARLRCSPMKGHSHVYWYRQLPEEGLKFMVYLQKENIIDESGMPKERFSAEFPKEGPSILRIQQVVRGDSAAYFCASSPPEGETQYFGPGTRLLVL.

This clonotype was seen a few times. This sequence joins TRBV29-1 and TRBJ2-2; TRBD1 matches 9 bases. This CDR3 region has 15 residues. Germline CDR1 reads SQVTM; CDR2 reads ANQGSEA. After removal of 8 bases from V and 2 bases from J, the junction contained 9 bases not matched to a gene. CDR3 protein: CSYLGGQGNTGELFF. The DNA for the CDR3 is TGCAGCTACTTGGGGGGACAGGGAAACACCGGGGAGCTGTTTTTT.

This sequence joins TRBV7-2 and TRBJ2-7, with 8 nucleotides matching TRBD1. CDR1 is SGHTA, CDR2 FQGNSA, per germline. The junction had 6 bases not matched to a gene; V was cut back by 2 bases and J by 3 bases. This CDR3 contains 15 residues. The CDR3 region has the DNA TGTGCCAGCAGCTTAAGGTTCGGACAGGGCTACGAGCAGTACTTC. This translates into CASSLRFGQGYEQYF.

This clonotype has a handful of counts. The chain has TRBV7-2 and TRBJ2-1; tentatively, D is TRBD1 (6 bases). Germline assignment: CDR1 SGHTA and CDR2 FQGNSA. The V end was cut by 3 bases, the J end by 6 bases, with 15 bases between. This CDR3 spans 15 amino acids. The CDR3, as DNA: TGTGCCAGCAGCTTCGACAGGAAAACCTCCAATGAGCAGTTCTTC. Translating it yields CASSFDRKTSNEQFF.

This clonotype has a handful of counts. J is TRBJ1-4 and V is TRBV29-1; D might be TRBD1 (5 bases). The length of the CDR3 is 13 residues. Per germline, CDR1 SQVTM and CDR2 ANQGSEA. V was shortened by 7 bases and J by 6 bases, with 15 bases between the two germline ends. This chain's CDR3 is CSAARGADEKLFF. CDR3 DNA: TGCAGCGCCGCGAGGGGCGCTGATGAAAAACTGTTTTTT. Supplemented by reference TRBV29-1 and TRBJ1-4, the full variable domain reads SAVISQKPSRDICQRGTSLTIQCQVDSQVTMMFWYRQQPGQSLTLIATANQGSEATYESGFVIDKFPISRPNLTFSTLTVSNMSPEDSSIYLCSAARGADEKLFFGSGTQLSVL.

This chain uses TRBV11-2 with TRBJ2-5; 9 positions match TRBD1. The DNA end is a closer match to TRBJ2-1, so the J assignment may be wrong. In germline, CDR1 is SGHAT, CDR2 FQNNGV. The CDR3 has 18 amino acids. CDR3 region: CASSLARDRAISYNEQFF. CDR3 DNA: TGTGCCAGCAGCTTAGCACGGGACAGGGCGATCTCCTACAATGAGCAGTTCTTC.

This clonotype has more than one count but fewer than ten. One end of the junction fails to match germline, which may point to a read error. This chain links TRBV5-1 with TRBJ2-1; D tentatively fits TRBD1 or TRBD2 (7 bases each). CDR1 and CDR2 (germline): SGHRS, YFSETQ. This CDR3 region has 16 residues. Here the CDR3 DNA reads TGCGTCAGCAGCCGTCAGGGGGGGCAATCCTACAATGAGCAGTTCTTC. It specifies CVSSRQGGQSYNEQFF.

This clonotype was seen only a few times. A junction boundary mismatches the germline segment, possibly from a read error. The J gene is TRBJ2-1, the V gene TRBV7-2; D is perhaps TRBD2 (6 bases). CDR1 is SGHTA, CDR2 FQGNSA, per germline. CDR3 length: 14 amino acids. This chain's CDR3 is CASSLAVGINEQFF. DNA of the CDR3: TGCGCCAGCAGCTTAGCGGTGGGGATCAATGAGCAGTTCTTC. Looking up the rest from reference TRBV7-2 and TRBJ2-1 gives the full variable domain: GAGVSQSPSNKVTEKGKDVELRCDPISGHTALYWYRQSLGQGLEFLIYFQGNSAPDKSGLPSDRFSAERTGGSVSTLTIQRTQQEDSAVYLCASSLAVGINEQFFGPGTRLTVL.

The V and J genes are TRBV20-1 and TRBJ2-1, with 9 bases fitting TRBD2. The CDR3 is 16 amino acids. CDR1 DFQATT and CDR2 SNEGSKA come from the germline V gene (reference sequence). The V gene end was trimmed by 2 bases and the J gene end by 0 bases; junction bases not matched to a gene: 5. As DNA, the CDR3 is TGCAGTGCTAGATCAACTAGCGGGTTCTCCTACAATGAGCAGTTCTTC. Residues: CSARSTSGFSYNEQFF.

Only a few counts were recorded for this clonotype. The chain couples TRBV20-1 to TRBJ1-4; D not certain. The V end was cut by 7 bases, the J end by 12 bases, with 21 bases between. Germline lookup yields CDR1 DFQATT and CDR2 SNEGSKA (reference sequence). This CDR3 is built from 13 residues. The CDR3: CSVKGGINAELFF. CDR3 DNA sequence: TGCAGTGTGAAAGGCGGGATTAATGCGGAACTGTTTTTT.